These 16 T cell receptor beta chains originate from one sample sequenced in a study of glioma-infiltrating T cells. Using RNA template, CDR3s of TCR alpha and beta were amplified with iRepertoire arm-PCR. TCRdb fed the multiplex PCR reads into MiXCR, producing one record per CDR3 protein. In the table there are around 90,000 distinct CDR3 sequences, 35% to 50% of which are singletons. The sequencing input was glioma tissue, nonneoplastic brain tissue, or PBMCs (not recorded which). These receptors all come from a human donor with low-grade glioma or glioblastoma, undergoing nonglioma brain surgery, or in good health (not recorded which).

This clonotype was seen repeatedly, ten times or more. The rearrangement uses TRBV6-1 and TRBJ1-2; D might be TRBD1 (5 bases). Looked up from germline, CDR1 is MNHNS and CDR2 is SASEGT. The CDR3 spans 13 residues. V was cut by 4 bases and J by 8 bases, with 14 bases left in between. The CDR3: CASSVSAGGGYTF. CDR3 coding DNA: TGTGCCAGCAGTGTCTCGGCCGGGGGAGGCTACACCTTC.

In the case of this clonotype: The final CDR3 position lacks the conserved phenylalanine or tryptophan, pointing to a likely read error. Because the CDR3's place on the DNA is in doubt, the DNA is left out and the CDR3 is given as listed by TCRdb. V usage is TRBV20-1 and J usage is TRBJ1-1; the tabulated D call, TRBD1, remains unverified against the DNA. The CDR3 contains 12 residues when both ends are counted. The germline V gene has CDR1 DFQATT and CDR2 SNEGSKA (reference sequence). The chain's CDR3 is CSASPENTEAFL.

The V gene is TRBV7-6, the J gene TRBJ2-1; 8 nucleotides match TRBD2. Unmatched junction bases numbered 4, after V lost 3 bases and J lost 0 bases. From germline, CDR1 is SGHVS and CDR2 FNYEAQ. This CDR3 contains 16 residues. DNA for the CDR3: TGTGCCAGCAGCTTCAGCGGGGGTGGCTCCTACAATGAGCAGTTCTTC. It yields the protein CASSFSGGGSYNEQFF.

A note on this clonotype: This could be a read error, since a much larger clone is one nucleotide away. The chain has TRBV5-1 and TRBJ1-2; D remains ambiguous. Germline-derived CDR1 and CDR2 are SGHRS and YFSETQ. This CDR3 region has 14 residues. For the CDR3, the DNA is TGCGCCAGCAGCTTAGGGAACATTATCTATGGCCACACCTTC. As protein: CASSLGNIIYGHTF.

This clonotype was picked up many times. The chain recombines TRBV3-1 with TRBJ2-7; 7 nucleotides agree with TRBD1. Germline-derived CDR1 and CDR2 are LGHDT and YNNKEL (reference sequence). V shed 3 bases, J shed 0 bases, and the junction held 5 bases outside the gene matches. The CDR3 consists of 15 residues. CDR3: CASSQTTGLSYEQYF. The CDR3 DNA sequence: TGTGCCAGCAGCCAGACGACAGGGCTCTCCTACGAGCAGTACTTC.

Points on this clonotype: At one end the junction does not follow the germline gene, possibly because of a read error. The chain couples TRBV20-1 to TRBJ2-1, with TRBD1 matching 10 bases. The CDR3 has 14 amino acids. Germline V gene data show CDR1 as DFQATT and CDR2 as SNEGSKA (reference sequence). The CDR3, as DNA: TGCGGTGCGAGAAGACAGGGGGCGATCAATGAGCAGTTCTTC. It specifies CGARRQGAINEQFF.

This clonotype was seen ten or more times. This chain connects TRBV18 to TRBJ1-5; D remains ambiguous. The CDR3 covers 14 residues. V was pared by 3 bases and J by 3 bases, with 9 bases between. Germline values: CDR1 KGHSH, CDR2 LQKENI. CDR3 region: CASSPTPFNQPQHF. CDR3 bases: TGTGCCAGCTCACCGACTCCATTCAATCAGCCCCAGCATTTT.

The chain uses TRBV6-5 and TRBJ1-2; D not resolved. Germline V gene lookup returns CDR1 MNHEY and CDR2 SVGAGI. CDR3 length: 14 residues. V lost 9 bases and J lost 7, with 21 bases in between. CDR3 sequence (DNA): TGTGCCAGTCTGGGCGGTACGGCGGGGTGTGGCTACACCTTC. It yields the protein CASLGGTAGCGYTF.

This clonotype was observed at least ten times. The CDR3 coding sequence is TGTGCCAGCAGCCAAGATTCCGGACAACAGTTCTTC. Encoded protein: CASSQDSGQQFF. The chain links TRBV3-1 to TRBJ2-1, with D perhaps matching TRBD1 (5 bases). The V gene's germline CDR1 is LGHDT and CDR2 YNNKEL (reference sequence). Deletions cut 0 bases from V and 13 bases from J, with 10 bases between. The CDR3 spans 12 residues.

The chain couples TRBV4-1 to TRBJ1-5, with D maybe TRBD1 (5 bases). The CDR3 is 16 amino acids. Trimming left V 5 bases short and J 0 bases short, with 14 bases between. Germline loops: CDR1 MGHRA, CDR2 YSYEKL. The chain's CDR3 is CASSSREGVSNQPQHF. CDR3 DNA sequence: TGCGCCAGCAGCTCCAGGGAGGGAGTTAGCAATCAGCCCCAGCATTTT.

This clonotype was recorded many times. The J gene is TRBJ1-3, the V gene TRBV20-1; 9 positions agree with TRBD1. J lost 0 bases, V lost 4 bases, and 10 bases had no gene match. Germline V gene lookup returns CDR1 DFQATT and CDR2 SNEGSKA (reference sequence). This CDR3 is built from 17 residues. The CDR3 sequence is CSAKGDRALFSGNTIYF. The CDR3 coding sequence is TGCAGTGCTAAGGGGGACAGGGCATTATTCTCTGGAAACACCATATATTTT.

A remark on this clonotype: The conserved phenylalanine or tryptophan normally closing the CDR3 is absent here, so this likely arose from a read error. The chain combines TRBV28 with TRBJ1-5, with 7 positions matching TRBD1. Germline loops: CDR1 MDHEN, CDR2 SYDVKM. The trim removed 5 bases at V and 1 base at J, leaving 5 bases unmatched. The CDR3 length is 15 residues. The chain's CDR3 is CASSAGQRSNQPQHL. Here the CDR3 DNA reads TGTGCCAGCAGTGCGGGACAGAGAAGCAATCAGCCCCAGCATCTT.

This clonotype appeared many times. The genes are TRBV14 and TRBJ1-2; 9 nucleotides line up with TRBD1. V trimming: 1 base; J trimming: 3 bases; junction bases outside the gene matches: 0. Germline lookup yields CDR1 SGHDN and CDR2 FVKESK. The CDR3 has 14 residues. In DNA, the CDR3 is TGTGCCAGCAGCCAAGGGACAGGGGACTATGGCTACACCTTC. It translates to CASSQGTGDYGYTF.

This clonotype was recorded a few times. This chain joins TRBV28 and TRBJ1-5, with 7 bases aligning to TRBD1. This CDR3 has 14 amino acids. J was trimmed by 7 bases and V by 6 bases; bases with no gene match: 9. Per germline, CDR1 MDHEN and CDR2 SYDVKM. CDR3: CASRGQGGSQPQHF. CDR3 nucleotides: TGTGCCAGCAGAGGTCAAGGGGGCAGCCAGCCCCAGCATTTT.

This clonotype has at least ten counts. J is TRBJ1-5 and V is TRBV2; D not certain. Germline CDR1 and CDR2: SNHLY and FYNNEI. The CDR3 sequence is 14 residues long. With 0 bases removed from V and 11 bases from J, the gap between germline ends came to 14 bases. In DNA, the CDR3 is TGTGCCAGCAGTGAAGCGCTATGGGAGAGGGCCCAGCATTTT. Translating gives CASSEALWERAQHF.

This clonotype was detected many times. This chain joins TRBV12-3 or TRBV12-4 and TRBJ1-5, with D perhaps matching TRBD1 (5 bases). V was cut by 7 bases and J by 7 bases, with 14 bases left in between. The CDR3 sequence is 13 residues long. The CDR3 here is CASTRSGGQPQHF. The CDR3 region has the DNA TGTGCCAGCACCCGATCCGGGGGGCAGCCCCAGCATTTT.